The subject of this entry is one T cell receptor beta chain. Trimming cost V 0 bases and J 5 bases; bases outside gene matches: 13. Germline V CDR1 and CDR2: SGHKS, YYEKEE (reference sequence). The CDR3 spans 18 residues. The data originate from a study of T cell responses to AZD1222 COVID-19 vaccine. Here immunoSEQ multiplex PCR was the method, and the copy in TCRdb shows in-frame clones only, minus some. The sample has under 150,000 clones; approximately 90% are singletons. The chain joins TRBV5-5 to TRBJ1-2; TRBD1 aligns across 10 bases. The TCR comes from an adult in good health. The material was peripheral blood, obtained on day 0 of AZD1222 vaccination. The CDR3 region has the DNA TGTGCCAGCAGCTTGGCCGCGGGACAGGGGCTACTGGTTTATGGCTACACCTTC. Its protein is CASSLAAGQGLLVYGYTF.